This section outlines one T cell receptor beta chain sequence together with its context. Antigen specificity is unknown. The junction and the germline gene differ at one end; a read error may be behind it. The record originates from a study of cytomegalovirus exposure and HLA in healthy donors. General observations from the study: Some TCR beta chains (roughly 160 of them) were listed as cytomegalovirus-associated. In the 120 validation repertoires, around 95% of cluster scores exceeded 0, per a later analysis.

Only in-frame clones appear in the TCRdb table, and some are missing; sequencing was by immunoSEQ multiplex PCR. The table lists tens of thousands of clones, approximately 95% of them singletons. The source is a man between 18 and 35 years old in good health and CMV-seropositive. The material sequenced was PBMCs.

CDR3: CASSLTSGLYNEQFF. CDR3 nucleotide sequence: TGTGCTAGCAGTTTGACTAGCGGGCTCTACAATGAGCAGTTCTTC. The rearrangement joins TRBV7-7 to TRBJ2-1; 10 bases line up with TRBD2. This CDR3 region has 15 residues. Germline CDR1 reads SSHAT; CDR2 reads FNYEAQ (reference sequence). The whole variable domain, filled in from reference TRBV7-7 and TRBJ2-1, reads GAGVSQSPRYKVTKRGQDVTLRCDPISSHATLYWYQQALGQGPEFLTYFNYEAQPDKSGLPSDRFSAERPEGSISTLTIQRTEQRDSAMYRCASSLTSGLYNEQFFGPGTRLTVL.